This T cell receptor beta chain derives from a study of T cell responses to AZD1222 COVID-19 vaccine. The method was immunoSEQ multiplex PCR; TCRdb's version includes in-frame clones alone and lacks a portion of them. The sample yields roughly 140,000 clones, more than 70% seen once. Trimming took 5 bases from V and 4 from J, leaving 15 bases between them. Germline loops: CDR1 MNHNY, CDR2 SVGAGI (reference sequence). This CDR3 has 14 residues. Material: peripheral blood, obtained on day 0 of AZD1222 vaccination. The chain is built from TRBV6-6 and TRBJ2-7; D possibly corresponds to TRBD2 (6 bases). The TCR originated in an adult in good health. The DNA of the CDR3 is TGTGCCAGCAGTCCCCTGGGGGGTCGGTACGAGCAGTACTTC. As protein: CASSPLGGRYEQYF.